This note documents a single T cell receptor beta chain sequence. Profiling relied on immunoSEQ multiplex PCR, and the TCRdb table lists in-frame clones only, not all of them. The data show about 480,000 clones, with about 89% seen just once and 7.5% to 9.5% held by the top ten. The data stem from a study of blood T cell repertoires in COVID-19. CDR3 size: 15 residues. The V and J ends lost 4 bases and 5 bases respectively, with 18 bases between them. Germline values: CDR1 SGHNT, CDR2 YYREEE (reference sequence). The material sequenced was peripheral blood. This receptor was taken from a woman aged 45-65 years with COVID-19, enrolled during active disease. The genes are TRBV5-4 and TRBJ1-1; D remains ambiguous. The CDR3 reads CASSPKMGSWTEAFF. The CDR3 bases are TGTGCCAGCAGCCCCAAAATGGGGAGTTGGACTGAAGCTTTCTTT.